This T cell receptor (beta chain) was documented in a study of T cells after yellow fever vaccination. For the study at large: Preparation of fractions with low cell numbers was performed using SMART-Seq v4 Ultra Low Input.

The trim removed 4 bases at V and 3 bases at J, leaving 11 bases unmatched. Germline V gene lookup returns CDR1 SGHRS and CDR2 YFSETQ. The CDR3 is made up of 17 amino acids. TCRdb reanalysed the 5' RACE reads using MiXCR and keeps one entry per CDR3 protein. The repertoire holds a few hundred thousand distinct CDR3 sequences, with approximately 16% as singletons. The sample in question was PBMCs, obtained around 5 days after the first yellow fever vaccination. The TCR sequence derives from a man aged 18 to 29 who received the YFV17D yellow fever vaccine. The chain combines TRBV5-1 with TRBJ2-7, with TRBD1 identical over 12 bases. The CDR3 nucleotides are TGCGCCAGCAGCCCCGGGACAGGGGGCAATCCCATCTACGAGCAGTACTTC. Protein product: CASSPGTGGNPIYEQYF.